This TCR beta chain originates from a study of CD8+ T cells in alopecia areata. Of note for this clone: Its antigen is not identified.

Germline assignment: CDR1 LNHDA and CDR2 SQIVND (reference sequence). The CDR3 extends over 14 amino acids. The V end lost 10 bases, the J end lost 7 bases, and 20 bases lay between the germline ends. Overall study findings and caveats: In blood and scalp, many expanded lesional clones persisted during tofacitinib. The link between baseline CD8+ expansion and response remains uncertain with one nonresponder.

Treatment meaning: oral pan-JAK inhibitor, 5-10 mg twice daily. Extraction and reverse transcription of RNA yielded cDNA as the sequencing template. The table came from immunoSEQ multiplex PCR; TCRdb's copy has only in-frame clones and leaves some out. This table holds 200,000 to 250,000 clones, 64% found once. Source: CD4+ T cells sorted from blood, taken at week 4, from a patient treated with tofacitinib. The TCR sequence derives from a human donor with alopecia areata. The chain uses TRBV19 and TRBJ1-5; the D gene is possibly TRBD1 (6 bases). The CDR3 nucleotides read TGTGCCACTACGATCGTGGGGGCGAAGCAGCCCCAGCATTTT. Its protein product is CATTIVGAKQPQHF.